This T cell receptor (beta chain) is drawn from a study of PD-L1 blockade in urothelial cancer (dated by TCRdb to the late 2010s). Some background on the complete study: Every patient began therapy around 2014 and was given atezolizumab 1,200 mg intravenously every 3 weeks. Eight to ten patients achieved durable clinical benefit and approximately 19 did not. Patients had an ECOG performance status of 0 or 1 and had received between 0 and 3 prior chemotherapy regimens. Progression-free survival longer than 6 months counted as durable clinical benefit, and TCR features were additionally tested against both progression-free and overall survival. A median of about 150,000 T cells and some 82,000 unique TCRs was obtained from blood samples, and a median clonality of 0.080 was observed. The study was an exploratory multi-omic analysis of somatic, immune and clinical correlates of response to PD-L1 blockade with atezolizumab in urothelial cancer. About 90% of the roughly 29 patients were males with bladder-origin urothelial cancer, and 18 of 29 reported a prior smoking history. Twenty-nine patients had pretreatment blood TCR-seq, about 25 had at least one posttreatment blood collection, and about 25 had tumor TCR-seq. Blood samples were analyzed 3 weeks after the start of treatment (second dose) and 6 weeks after the start of treatment. In the same patients who had TCR sequencing, pretreatment tumors also underwent whole exome sequencing and RNA sequencing. Pretreatment tumor samples, along with matched peripheral blood serially collected before and after atezolizumab treatment, were subjected to TCR sequencing. Results the study describes overall, beyond this receptor: A pretreatment peripheral blood TCR clonality below the median was linked to improved progression-free and overall survival. Greater expansion of tumor-associated TCR clones in peripheral blood 3 weeks after the start of treatment was observed in patients with durable benefit (n of about 20, p = 0.022). Because the sample size was small (n ≈ 30) and many of the analyses were exploratory, the results are meant to be hypothesis-generating.

Per the publication, the time point label means: pretreatment peripheral blood. A cohort of approximately 30 patients with locally advanced or metastatic urothelial carcinoma, treated at Memorial Sloan Kettering on a trial protocol, was included. Peripheral blood mononuclear cells were collected pretreatment and during treatment, with between 1 and 8 total time points per patient. The Qiagen DNeasy Blood extraction kit was used to purify genomic DNA from total PBMCs and tumor samples. PBMCs were collected pretreatment and during treatment, and were isolated and stored as previously described. Each PCR received spiked-in synthetic TCR analog templates so that absolute template abundance could be estimated from read counts. The immunoSEQ assay was used to amplify TCRbeta CDR3 regions from genomic DNA with bias-controlled V and J gene primers. Sequencing of rearranged TCRbeta segments was performed at approximately 20X coverage. The authors' analysis ran thus. Clustering was used to correct sequencing errors, and CDR3s were annotated against IMGT so that V, D and J genes could be assigned. Downstream analyses used only productive TCRbeta rearrangements and left out out-of-frame or stop-codon sequences. Clonality was computed as one minus Shannon entropy normalized by the log of the number of unique productive sequences. Clones differing between time points or between blood and tumor were identified by Fisher's exact test with Benjamini-Hochberg correction at adjusted p below 0.01. The immuneACCESS repertoire file appears here via TCRdb, limited to in-frame rearrangements. These files lack a portion of the clones; in checked studies, under half of the deficit traces to unresolved V genes, and the cause of the others is not known. V, J and clone size derive from that table, while D and trimming were established from the DNA sequence. The table for this sample lists more than 40,000 clones; 82% of them were counted only once. The top ten constitute approximately 1.7% of the sample.

Worth noting for this clone: It lacks a known antigen. There are no base qualities to consult, and no much larger clone falls within one base.

Taken from cysteine to phenylalanine, the CDR3 has 13 residues. Only CDR3 DNA remains: 39 bases, in frame from the first base. Relative to germline, V is 5 bases shorter and J is 4 bases shorter, with 11 bases between their ends. The germline V gene provides CDR1 SGHTA and CDR2 FQGTGA. The receptor was isolated from a man in his fifties with urothelial cancer. This specimen consisted of PBMCs, obtained around atezolizumab (anti-PD-L1) treatment. The V gene is TRBV7-3 and the J gene is TRBJ1-2; TRBD1 could be the D gene, as 6 bases match. Read as DNA, the sequence is TGTGCCAGCAGCGCCACAGGGACCTATGGCTACACCTTC. Its coded protein is CASSATGTYGYTF.